The 12 T cell receptor beta chains in this list originate from one sample, sequenced in a study of patients and donors after allogeneic stem cell transplantation. TCRdb re-called the RT-PCR reads through MiXCR, storing one row per CDR3 protein. The data hold about a million distinct CDR3 sequences, with 18% observed a single time. Sequenced sample: blood, either unsorted or a sorted T cell fraction (not recorded which). The receptors come from a human donor who was either an allogeneic HSCT recipient or a stem cell or donor lymphocyte infusion donor (not recorded which). It is not recorded whose cells these are; they may come from a transplant donor.

The genes are TRBV27 and TRBJ2-3; no clear D. The CDR3 runs to 17 residues. Trimming removed 0 bases from V and 4 bases from J, with 17 bases in between. Per the germline V gene, CDR1 is MNHEY and CDR2 is SMNVEV (reference sequence). The CDR3 nucleotides read TGTGCCAGCAGTTTATCAGTCTGGGGAAGAGGTCCAGATACGCAGTATTTT. Residues: CASSLSVWGRGPDTQYF.

The J gene is TRBJ2-2, the V gene TRBV4-3, with D possibly matching TRBD2 (6 bases). Germline V gene data show CDR1 as LGHNA and CDR2 as YSLEER. The CDR3 loop spans 16 amino acids. Trimming shortened V by 2 bases and J by 4 bases, and 14 bases separated the two germline ends. CDR3 DNA sequence: TGCGCCAGCAGCCAACCCGTCCGGGGGTTCACCGGGGAGCTGTTTTTT. This codes for CASSQPVRGFTGELFF.

Many counts were recorded for this clonotype. DNA for the CDR3: TGCGCCAGCAGCGGAAGCGGGGGAGAGACCCAGTACTTC. Its protein is CASSGSGGETQYF. The chain recombines TRBV5-1 with TRBJ2-5; TRBD2 matches 8 bases. V lost 4 bases, J lost 4 bases, and 3 bases stayed unmatched. This CDR3 spans 13 amino acids. Germline CDR1 SGHRS, CDR2 YFSETQ.

This chain connects TRBV18 to TRBJ1-1, with D perhaps TRBD1 (6 bases). The germline V gene encodes CDR1 KGHSH and CDR2 LQKENI. This CDR3 comprises 14 residues. Between the trimmed V and J ends, which lost 5 bases and 4 bases, there was a span of 14 bases. Here the CDR3 reads CASSSRGEGTEAFF. CDR3 in DNA: TGTGCCAGCTCATCCAGGGGAGAGGGCACTGAAGCTTTCTTT.

This clonotype was seen more than once but under ten times. The gene calls are TRBV12-3 or TRBV12-4 and TRBJ2-5; D possibly uses TRBD1 or TRBD2 (5 bases each). Trimming left V 5 bases short and J 2 bases short, with 12 bases between. The CDR3 covers 14 residues. In nucleotides, the CDR3 is TGTGCCAGCAGTCAGGGACCCTATCAAGAGACCCAGTACTTC. Translation gives CASSQGPYQETQYF.

V usage is TRBV20-1 and J usage is TRBJ2-7; a possible D gene is TRBD1 (5 bases). Trimming shortened V by 4 bases and J by 4 bases, and 14 bases separated the two germline ends. The CDR3 runs 13 residues. Germline CDR1 is DFQATT and CDR2 is SNEGSKA (reference sequence). The CDR3 DNA is TGCAGTGCTAATCTTTACGGACAATACGAGCAGTACTTC. Translated: CSANLYGQYEQYF.

This clonotype showed up just once. The chain recombines TRBV20-1 with TRBJ1-6, with D unresolved. From germline, CDR1 is DFQATT and CDR2 SNEGSKA (reference sequence). V lost 6 bases, J lost 8 bases, and 11 bases lay in between. This CDR3 spans 12 amino acids. The chain's CDR3 is CSAQAGDSPLHF. The CDR3 nucleotides read TGCAGTGCCCAAGCTGGGGATTCACCCCTCCACTTT.

Only a few counts were recorded for this clonotype. The chain couples TRBV12-3 or TRBV12-4 to TRBJ1-5; tentatively, D is TRBD1 (5 bases). The ends were cut back, 6 bases at V and 6 bases at J, with 12 bases in the middle. The CDR3 spans 13 residues. CDR3 nucleotides: TGTGCCAGCAGCAGAGAGGGGAGTCAGCCCCAGCATTTT. Protein product: CASSREGSQPQHF.

This clonotype came up a few times. The chain employs TRBV7-9 and TRBJ2-1, with 8 bases identical to TRBD2. CDR3 length: 16 amino acids. With V trimmed by 5 bases and J by 3 bases, 9 bases remained unmatched. Germline V lookup: CDR1 SEHNR, CDR2 FQNEAQ (reference sequence). CDR3 DNA sequence: TGTGCCAGCAGCCGGGGAGGGGGACTAGACTACAATGAGCAGTTCTTC. Translating gives CASSRGGGLDYNEQFF.

This chain uses TRBV7-9 with TRBJ2-5; the D is unclear. The CDR3 sequence is 13 residues long. CDR1 and CDR2 (germline): SEHNR, FQNEAQ (reference sequence). V was pared by 5 bases and J by 2 bases, with 9 bases between. The CDR3 loop reads CASSPFSQETQYF. CDR3 nucleotide sequence: TGTGCCAGCAGCCCCTTCAGTCAAGAGACCCAGTACTTC.

In this sample, this clonotype turned up a few times. The V and J genes are TRBV4-3 and TRBJ2-3, with D perhaps matching TRBD2 (6 bases). Trimming removed 4 bases at V and 1 base at J, with 12 bases between. This CDR3 comprises 15 residues. CDR1 LGHNA and CDR2 YSLEER come from the germline V gene. DNA of the CDR3: TGCGCCAGCAGCCCGGAGGGACCTGGCACAGATACGCAGTATTTT. Amino acids: CASSPEGPGTDTQYF.

This clonotype turned up a few times. The rearrangement joins TRBV15 to TRBJ2-2, with D possibly being TRBD2 (6 bases). This CDR3 has 17 amino acids. CDR1 is LNHNV and CDR2 is YYDKDF in the germline V gene (reference sequence). Between the trimmed V and J ends, which lost 5 bases and 1 base, there was a span of 17 bases. DNA for the CDR3: TGTGCCACCAGCTTACCCCCGGGACTTCTGAACACCGGGGAGCTGTTTTTT. Translated: CATSLPPGLLNTGELFF.